This TCR beta chain emerged from a study of regulatory T cells in long-lasting Graves disease. Study observations and caveats: Among persistent patients, a larger number of public clonotypes were shared (about 3,000) than among newly diagnosed patients (about 970).

Note on this clonotype: The antigen is not known.

CDR3 length: 11 residues. The germline gives CDR1 WSHSY, CDR2 SAAADI. Arm-PCR with iRepertoire HTBI primers amplified the CDR3 regions for these TCR beta libraries. TCRdb passed the multiplex PCR reads through MiXCR, listing each CDR3 protein once. This table holds roughly 400,000 distinct CDR3 sequences, around 17% found once. Time point here: newly diagnosed GD, antithyroid drugs for less than 3 months. PBMC-extracted RNA yielded the TCR library. A further study also used this sample, focusing on T cells in Graves' hyperthyroidism and ophthalmopathy.

This sample comprised peripheral blood mononuclear cells (PBMCs), obtained at new diagnosis, from a patient treated with antithyroid drugs. The receptor comes from a woman between 18 and 30 years old with Graves disease. The V gene is TRBV10-2, the J gene TRBJ2-5; D gene unclear. Near its end, the DNA agrees better with TRBJ2-7, so the J call may be wrong. The CDR3 here is CASRHGYEQYF. CDR3 sequence (DNA): TGCGCCAGCAGACACGGGTACGAGCAGTACTTC.